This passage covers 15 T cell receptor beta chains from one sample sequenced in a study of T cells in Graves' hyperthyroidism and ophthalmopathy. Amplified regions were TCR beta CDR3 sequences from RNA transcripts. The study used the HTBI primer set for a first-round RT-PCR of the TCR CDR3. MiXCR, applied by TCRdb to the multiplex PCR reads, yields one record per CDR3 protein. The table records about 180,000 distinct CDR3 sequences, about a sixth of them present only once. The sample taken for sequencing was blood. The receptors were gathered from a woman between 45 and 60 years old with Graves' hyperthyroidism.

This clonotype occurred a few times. The CDR3 nucleotides read TGTGCCAGCAGTCTACAGGGAAGCAACTACGAGCAGTACTTC. Its protein product is CASSLQGSNYEQYF. The chain couples TRBV6-2 or TRBV6-3 to TRBJ2-7; TRBD1 is a possible D gene (6 bases). CDR1 is MNHEY, CDR2 SVGEGT, per germline. CDR3 size: 14 residues. Trimming pared 5 bases from V and 3 bases from J, leaving 14 bases between.

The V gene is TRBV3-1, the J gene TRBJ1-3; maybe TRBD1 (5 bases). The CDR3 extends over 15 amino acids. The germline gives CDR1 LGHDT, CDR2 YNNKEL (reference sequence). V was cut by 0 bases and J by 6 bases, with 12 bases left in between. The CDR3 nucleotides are TGTGCCAGCAGCCAAGACCGTGACAGACAAAACACCATATATTTT. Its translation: CASSQDRDRQNTIYF.

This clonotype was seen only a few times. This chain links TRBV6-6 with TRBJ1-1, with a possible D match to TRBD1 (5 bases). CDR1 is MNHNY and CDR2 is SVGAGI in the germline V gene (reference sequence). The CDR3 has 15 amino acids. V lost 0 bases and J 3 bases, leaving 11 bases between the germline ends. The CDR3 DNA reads TGTGCCAGCAGTTACTCATCTGGGGGGGACACTGAAGCTTTCTTT. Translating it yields CASSYSSGGDTEAFF.

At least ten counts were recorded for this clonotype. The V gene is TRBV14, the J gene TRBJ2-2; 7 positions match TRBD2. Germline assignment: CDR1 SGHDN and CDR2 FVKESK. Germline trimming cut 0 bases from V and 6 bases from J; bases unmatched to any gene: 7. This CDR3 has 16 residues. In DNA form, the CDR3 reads TGTGCCAGCAGCCAAGACCTAGCGGACCTACCCGGGGAGCTGTTTTTT. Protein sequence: CASSQDLADLPGELFF.

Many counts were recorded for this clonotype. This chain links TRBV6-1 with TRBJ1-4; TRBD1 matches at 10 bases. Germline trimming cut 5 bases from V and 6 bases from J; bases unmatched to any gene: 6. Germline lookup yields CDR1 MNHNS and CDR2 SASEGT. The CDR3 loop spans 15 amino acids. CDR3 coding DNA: TGTGCCAGCAGTCCCCGGACAGGGGGACATGAAAAACTGTTTTTT. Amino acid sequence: CASSPRTGGHEKLFF.

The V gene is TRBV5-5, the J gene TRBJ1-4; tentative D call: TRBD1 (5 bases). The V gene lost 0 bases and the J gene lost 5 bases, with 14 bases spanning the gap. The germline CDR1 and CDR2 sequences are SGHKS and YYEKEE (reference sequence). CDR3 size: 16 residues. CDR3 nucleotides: TGTGCCAGCAGCTTGGCCAAGGGACGGTTAAATGAAAAACTGTTTTTT. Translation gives CASSLAKGRLNEKLFF. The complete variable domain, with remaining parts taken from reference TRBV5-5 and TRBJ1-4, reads DAGVTQSPTHLIKTRGQQVTLRCSPISGHKSVSWYQQVLGQGPQFIFQYYEKEERGRGNFPDRFSARQFPNYSSELNVNALLLGDSALYLCASSLAKGRLNEKLFFGSGTQLSVL.

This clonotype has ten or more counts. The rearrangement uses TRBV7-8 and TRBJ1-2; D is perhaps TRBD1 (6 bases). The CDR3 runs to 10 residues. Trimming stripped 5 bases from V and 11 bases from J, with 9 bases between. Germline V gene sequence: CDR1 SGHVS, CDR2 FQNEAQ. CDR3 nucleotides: TGTGCCAGCAGCCCGGACAGTTACACCTTC. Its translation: CASSPDSYTF. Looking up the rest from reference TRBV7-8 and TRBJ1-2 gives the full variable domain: GAGVSQSPRYKVAKRGQDVALRCDPISGHVSLFWYQQALGQGPEFLTYFQNEAQLDKSGLPSDRFFAERPEGSVSTLKIQRTQQEDSAVYLCASSPDSYTFGSGTRLTVV.

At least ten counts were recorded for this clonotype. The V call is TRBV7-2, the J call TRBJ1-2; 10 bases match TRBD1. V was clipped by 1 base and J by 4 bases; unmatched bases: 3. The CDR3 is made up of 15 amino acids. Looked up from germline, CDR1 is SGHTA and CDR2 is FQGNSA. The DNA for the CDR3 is TGTGCCAGCAGCTTAGAGGGGACAGGGGCCTATGGCTACACCTTC. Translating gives CASSLEGTGAYGYTF.

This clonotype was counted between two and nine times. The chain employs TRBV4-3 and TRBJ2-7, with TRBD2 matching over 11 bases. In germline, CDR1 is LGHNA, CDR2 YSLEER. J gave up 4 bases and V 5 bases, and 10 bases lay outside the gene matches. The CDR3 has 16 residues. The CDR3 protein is CASSKEWTSGRYEQYF. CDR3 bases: TGCGCCAGCAGCAAGGAATGGACTAGCGGGCGATACGAGCAGTACTTC.

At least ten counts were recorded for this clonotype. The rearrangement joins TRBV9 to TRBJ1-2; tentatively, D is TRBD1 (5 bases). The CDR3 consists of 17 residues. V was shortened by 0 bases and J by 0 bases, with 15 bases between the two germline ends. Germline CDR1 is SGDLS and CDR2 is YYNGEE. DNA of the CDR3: TGTGCCAGCAGCGTAGAGGGACTCCCTGGAGCTAACTATGGCTACACCTTC. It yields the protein CASSVEGLPGANYGYTF.

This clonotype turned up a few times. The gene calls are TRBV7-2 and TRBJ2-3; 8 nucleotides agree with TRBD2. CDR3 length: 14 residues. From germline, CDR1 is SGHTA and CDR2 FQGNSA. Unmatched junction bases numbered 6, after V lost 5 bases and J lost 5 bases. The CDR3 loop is CASSPGLGLDTQYF. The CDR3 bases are TGTGCCAGCAGCCCGGGACTAGGTCTAGATACGCAGTATTTT.

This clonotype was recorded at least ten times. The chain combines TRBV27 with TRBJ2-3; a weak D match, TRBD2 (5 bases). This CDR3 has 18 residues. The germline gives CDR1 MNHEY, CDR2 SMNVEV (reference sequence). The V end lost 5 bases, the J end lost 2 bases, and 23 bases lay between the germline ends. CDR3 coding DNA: TGTGCCAGCAGTCCCCGGTTCACTAGGGTCGGAACCACAGATACGCAGTATTTT. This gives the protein CASSPRFTRVGTTDTQYF.

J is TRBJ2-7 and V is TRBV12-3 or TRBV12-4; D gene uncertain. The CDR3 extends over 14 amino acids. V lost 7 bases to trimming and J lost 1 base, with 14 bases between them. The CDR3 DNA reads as TGTGCCAGCACCCCAAGCCGGAGATCCTACGAGCAGTACTTC. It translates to CASTPSRRSYEQYF.

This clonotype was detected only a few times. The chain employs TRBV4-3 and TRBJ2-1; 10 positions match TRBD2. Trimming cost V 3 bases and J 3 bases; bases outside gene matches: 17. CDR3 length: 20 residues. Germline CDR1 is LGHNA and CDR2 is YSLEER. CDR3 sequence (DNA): TGCGCCAGCAGCCAGTGGCTTAGCGGGGGGACTCCCAGCTACTACAATGAGCAGTTCTTC. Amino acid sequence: CASSQWLSGGTPSYYNEQFF.

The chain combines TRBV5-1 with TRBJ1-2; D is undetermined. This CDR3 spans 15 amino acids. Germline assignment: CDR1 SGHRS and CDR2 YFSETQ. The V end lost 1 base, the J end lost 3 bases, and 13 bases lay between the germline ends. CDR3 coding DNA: TGCGCCAGCAGCTTGCCTGACAAAGGGCACTATGGCTACACCTTC. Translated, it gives CASSLPDKGHYGYTF.